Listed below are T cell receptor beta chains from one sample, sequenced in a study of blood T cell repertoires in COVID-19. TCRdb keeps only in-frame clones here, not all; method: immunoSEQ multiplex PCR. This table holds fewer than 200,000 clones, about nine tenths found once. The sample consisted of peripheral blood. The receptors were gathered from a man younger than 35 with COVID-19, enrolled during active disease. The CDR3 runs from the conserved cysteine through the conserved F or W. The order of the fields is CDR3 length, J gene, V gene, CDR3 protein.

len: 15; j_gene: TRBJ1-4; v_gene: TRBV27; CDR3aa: CASSLSGRTNEKLFF
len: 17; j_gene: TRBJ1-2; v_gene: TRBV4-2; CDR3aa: CASSQDLAGRLGYGYTF
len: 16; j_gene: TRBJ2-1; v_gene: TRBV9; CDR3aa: CASSVVAASSYNEQFF
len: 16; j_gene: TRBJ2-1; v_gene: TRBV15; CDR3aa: CATSRDLGSSYNEQFF
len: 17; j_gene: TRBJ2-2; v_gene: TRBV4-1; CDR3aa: CASSQAPPGWNTGELFF
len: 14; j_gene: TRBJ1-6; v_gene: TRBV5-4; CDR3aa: CASSRDRGDSPLHF
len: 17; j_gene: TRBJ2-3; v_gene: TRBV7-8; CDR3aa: CASSLGPGLASTDTQYF
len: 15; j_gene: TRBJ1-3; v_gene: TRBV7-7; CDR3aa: CASSLGQGTGNTIYF
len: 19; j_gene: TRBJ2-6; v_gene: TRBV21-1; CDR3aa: CASSKKGQGDPSGANVLTF
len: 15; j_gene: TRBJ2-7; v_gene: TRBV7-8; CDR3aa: CASSSGTGGPYEQYF
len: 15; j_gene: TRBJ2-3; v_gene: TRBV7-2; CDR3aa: CASSFSPDRGNTQYF
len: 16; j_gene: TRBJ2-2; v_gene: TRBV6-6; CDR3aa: CASSYLGRGGTGELFF
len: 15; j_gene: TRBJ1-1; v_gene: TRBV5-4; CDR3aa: CASTTGNGFNTEAFF
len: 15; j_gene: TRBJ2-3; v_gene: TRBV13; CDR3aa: CASSRGRGHPDTQYF
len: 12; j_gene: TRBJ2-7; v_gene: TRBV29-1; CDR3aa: CSAQTGTYEQYF
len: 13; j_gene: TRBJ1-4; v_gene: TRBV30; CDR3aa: CAWSRGTNEKLFF
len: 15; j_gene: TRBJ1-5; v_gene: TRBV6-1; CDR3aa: CASSEWDRGGQPQHF
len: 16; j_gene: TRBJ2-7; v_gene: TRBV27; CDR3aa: CASSGAGGPHSYEQYF
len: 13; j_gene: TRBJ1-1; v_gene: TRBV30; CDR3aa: CAWSVMANTEAFF
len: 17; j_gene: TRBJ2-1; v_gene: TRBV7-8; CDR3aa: CASSLGIESGFYNEQFF
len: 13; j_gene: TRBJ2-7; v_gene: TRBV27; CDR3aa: CASSLSQGYEQYF
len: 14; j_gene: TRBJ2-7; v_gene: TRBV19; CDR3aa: CASSIGGGSYEQYF
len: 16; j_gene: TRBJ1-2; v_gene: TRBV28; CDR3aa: CASSITGDRGGNGYTF
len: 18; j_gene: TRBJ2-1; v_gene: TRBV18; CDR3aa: CASSPLGAAATPYNEQFF
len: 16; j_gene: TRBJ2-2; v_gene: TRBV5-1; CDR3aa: CASSLWTPASTGELFF
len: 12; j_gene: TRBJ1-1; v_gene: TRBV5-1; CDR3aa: CASSLAGWEAFF
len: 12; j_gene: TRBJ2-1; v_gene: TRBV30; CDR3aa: CASTGSYNEQFF
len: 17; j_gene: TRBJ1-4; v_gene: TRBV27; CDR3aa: CASSLAIGQGINEKLFF
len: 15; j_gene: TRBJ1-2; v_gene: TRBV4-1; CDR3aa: CASVARQGYMDGYTF
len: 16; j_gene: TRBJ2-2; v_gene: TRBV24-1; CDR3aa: CATSDWDRAGTGELFF